Given below is one TCR beta chain in context. No cognate antigen has been identified for it. One base away there is no much larger clone; base qualities are not given. This sample is part of a study of cytomegalovirus exposure and HLA in healthy donors (dated by TCRdb to about 2017). About the investigation overall: An earlier analysis of 587 of the donors reported 250 to 350 Gb of sequence data and around 110 million unique TCR beta sequences from about 179 million T cells. Rather than drawing on any new phenotypic data, the later analysis identified candidate immune exposures from TCR beta sequences and the way those sequences occurred across donors. An early release covering approximately 600 HLA-typed donors comprised 250 to 350 gigabases of sequencing data and roughly 86 million unique TCR sequences. Donor age, sex, ethnicity and CMV serostatus were compiled alongside the repertoire data. The study aimed to test whether signatures of past pathogen exposure could be identified by cataloging public T cell receptors. HLA typing included class I and class II loci at four-digit resolution. The number of typed donors differed by locus: roughly 620-630 for A, B, C, DRB1 and DQB1; 500 to 550 for DQA1; approximately 610 for DPA1; and 400 to 480 for DPB1. A later genetic analysis took genome-wide SNP genotypes for about 60% of the roughly 670 donors and used that subset as a discovery cohort. All discovery cohort repertoires had been generated on a single sequencing platform. The study used immunosequencing to profile the T cell repertoires of 666 subjects and linked those repertoires to cytomegalovirus serostatus. On average, 235,054 unique TCR beta nucleotide sequences were sequenced per donor among fewer than 500 genotyped donors of the cohort, with roughly 18% of those sequences being non-productive. A later analysis re-examined previously published TCR beta repertoires from around 670 donors and added high-resolution HLA genotyping to investigate patterns of TCR occurrence. In addition to the first cohort of 666 subjects, a separate validation cohort of 120 different subjects was used. High-throughput TCR immunosequencing, statistical association of individual TCRs with disease status, and machine learning were combined to predict cytomegalovirus infection status. Of the 300 to 450 genotyped donors, approximately 80% were placed in the genetic ancestry cluster associated with self-reported Caucasian donors. Roughly 5 DR-DQ haplotypes were handled as single units for association and clustering, since linkage in the cohort was strong. An earlier analysis of fewer than 700 of the donors applied high-throughput TCR beta sequencing to assess whether each TCR beta V gene segment acted as functional or pseudogenic. The study at large found these results: Several of the top co-occurrence clusters appeared to be linked to parvovirus B19, influenza, CMV and Epstein-Barr virus, according to a later analysis. When HLA alleles, especially DR and DQ, strongly co-occurred, attributing TCR associations to individual alleles was difficult. A later analysis found that TCR association rates varied across HLA loci, with DRB1 alleles showing the most associated TCRs and HLA-C alleles the fewest. The classifier was reported to diagnose cytomegalovirus status with high specificity and sensitivity in both the original and validation cohorts. In vitro tests confirmed that three of the cytomegalovirus-associated TCR beta chains recognize cytomegalovirus antigens. The cohort was sequenced for TCR beta chains only, and without alpha or paired-chain data the features that could be detected were limited. A group of highly shared sequence variants was considered likely to be a technical artifact of the sequencing pipeline. Correlated functional status among segregating V segments might reflect linkage disequilibrium, but an unknown experimental factor could not be ruled out. In a later genetic analysis, fewer N-insertions in productive TCRs were reported among donors in an Asian-associated ancestry cluster than the approximately 710-donor mean. The only immune exposure information available for the cohort was CMV serostatus. In a later genetic analysis, a missense DCLRE1C variant was associated with V-gene and J-gene trimming of TCR beta chains, and the association was replicated in an independent cohort. The study gave a list of some 150 TCR beta chains associated with cytomegalovirus. Specific HLA alleles were associated with 16,951 TCR beta sequences at a false discovery rate of 0.05 in a later analysis. Sequencing depth was assumed to be roughly uniform across donors in the presence/absence analyses, though that assumption may not hold. According to the authors, the approach could potentially be generalized to other disease states and immunological phenotypes. An earlier analysis of approximately 590 of the donors showed that most TCR beta V segments appeared in productive rearrangements either about 87% or about 30% of the time, which broadly matched IMGT annotations. Some IMGT-functional V segments, including TRBV6-2 and TRBV6-3, could not be told apart with the 87-base-pair reads, so those segments were excluded. Compared with equally common non-associated chains, HLA-associated TCR beta chains in a later analysis were more clonally expanded and had lower generation probabilities. Approximately 16 rarely observed V segments, including chromosome 9 orphons, were excluded from the earlier analysis of several hundred of the donors because counts were too low. Most CMV-associated TCR beta chains appeared to be HLA-restricted in a later analysis, and the HLA associations seemed to be driven largely by CMV exposure. HLA typing was unavailable for some donors at each locus, so association tests used only the typed subset. A further reported finding was that TCR beta sequences accurately predicted the HLA-A and HLA-B alleles for most subjects in the first cohort. Across donors, most TCR sequences were observed very rarely, whereas some public TCRs were present in many individuals.

The germline V and J ends show losses of 4 bases and 4 bases respectively, and no gene match explains 6 bases of the junction. There are 16 amino acids in the CDR3, from cysteine to phenylalanine inclusive. Solely the CDR3 DNA is kept, with 48 bases framed from the first base. CDR1 and CDR2, per the germline V gene, are MGHRA and YSYEKL. In total, just over 650 healthy bone marrow donors made up the cohort. All cohort members were sampled while nominally healthy, although unrecorded immune exposures were likely present. The donor tested CMV seronegative and was one of the 352 seronegative cohort members. Every donor gave a peripheral blood sample, and the peripheral blood mononuclear cells from that sample were used for TCR beta sequencing. Genomic DNA extraction from the blood cell samples was performed with the Qiagen DNeasy Blood Extraction Kit. Library method: the immunoSEQ multiplex PCR assay. For the multiplex PCR, a mixture combining 60 forward primers for TCR Vbeta segments and 13 reverse primers for TCR Jbeta segments was used. The CDR3 region of rearranged TCR beta genes was amplified from genomic DNA with a multiplex PCR assay. The amplified TCR beta libraries were sequenced on the Illumina HiSeq System as 87-base-pair reads. Per the original workflow: A later analysis tallied tens of millions of unique TCR beta chains across the 666 repertoires, and 10 million to 11 million of those chains were shared by two or more donors. A nearest-neighbor algorithm error-corrected the raw reads and collapsed the reads into unique sequences, merging closely related sequences to remove PCR and sequencing errors. V, D and J gene segments were assigned by aligning CDR3 sequences to IMGT reference sequences. Each retained sequence needed at least a six-nucleotide match to both a V gene segment and a J gene segment. Rearrangements were classified as productive when the CDR3 lacked stop codons and remained in frame with V and J, and all other rearrangements were classified as non-productive. CDR3 was defined by IMGT convention, running from the second conserved V-encoded cysteine to the conserved J-encoded phenylalanine. The earlier analysis of about 590 of the donors excluded sequences that lacked an unambiguous match to a single V gene segment. An earlier analysis of some 500 of the donors classified V segments as functional when productive rearrangements were above 56.7% and as segregating when the standard deviation between donors was above 5%. To diagnose cytomegalovirus status from the catalog of TCR beta chain sequences, a statistical classification framework was built. A later analysis assigned V and J genes by comparing TCR nucleotide sequences with IMGT/GENE-DB human TR gene sequences. A later analysis assigned CDR3 sequences and most-parsimonious VDJ recombination scenarios with the TCRdist pipeline. In a later analysis, each TCR beta chain was defined by its CDR3 amino acid sequence together with its V-gene family, and reads without a unique V-gene family were excluded. In a later analysis, 450 to 600 highly shared, low-generation-probability nucleotide sequences were removed to address suspected cross-contamination and a sequencing artifact. In a later analysis, a clonal expansion index was calculated for each public chain from normalized within-repertoire ranks of inferred template counts. In a later analysis, generation probabilities were computed using a VDJ recombination model fitted to out-of-frame rearrangements, and the results were checked against IGoR. In a later analysis, hypergeometric tests were used to score TCR-TCR, TCR-HLA and TCR-CMV co-occurrence, with a repertoire-size bias correction applied to TCR pairs. A later analysis estimated false discovery rates by permuting HLA or CMV assignments 20 times. A later analysis grouped co-occurring TCRs with DBSCAN, adding TCRdist sequence similarity when clustering within HLA-allele-positive subsets. Repertoires with fewer than 30,000 or more than 120,000 public chains were left out of co-occurrence clustering, as were about five repertoires with anomalous nucleotide sharing. The source is immuneACCESS, and TCRdb retained only in-frame sequences with V and J called. Part of the clones is not carried over; for the studies checked, unresolved V genes explain less than half of this, and the remainder is unexplained. V and J calls and clone size come straight from that table; D and trimming were deduced from the DNA. The sample profile shows roughly 97,000 clones; around 73% of them were found once. The ten largest clones add up to approximately 2% of the sample.

This sequence uses TRBV4-1 and TRBJ1-5, with 11 bases aligning to TRBD1. This receptor was taken from a woman in her forties in good health and CMV-seronegative. The specimen was PBMCs. The sequenced DNA is TGCGCCAGCAGCCGAACAGGACAGGGGGCTAATCAGCCCCAGCATTTT. The resulting protein is CASSRTGQGANQPQHF.